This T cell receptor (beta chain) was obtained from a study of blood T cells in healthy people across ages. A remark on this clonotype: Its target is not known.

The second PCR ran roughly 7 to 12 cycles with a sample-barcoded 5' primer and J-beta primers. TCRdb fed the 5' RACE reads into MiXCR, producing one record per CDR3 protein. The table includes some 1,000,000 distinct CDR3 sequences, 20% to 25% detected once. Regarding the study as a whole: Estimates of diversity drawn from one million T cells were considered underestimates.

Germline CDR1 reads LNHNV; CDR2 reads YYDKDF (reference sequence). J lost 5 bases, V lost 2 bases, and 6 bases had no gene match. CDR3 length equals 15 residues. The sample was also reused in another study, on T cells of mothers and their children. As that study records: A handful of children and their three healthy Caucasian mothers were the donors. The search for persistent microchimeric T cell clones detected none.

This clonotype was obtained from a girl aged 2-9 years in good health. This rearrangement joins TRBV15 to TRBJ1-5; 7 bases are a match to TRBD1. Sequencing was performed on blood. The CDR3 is CATSRSTGIYQPQHF. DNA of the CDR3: TGTGCCACCAGCAGATCGACAGGGATCTATCAGCCCCAGCATTTT.